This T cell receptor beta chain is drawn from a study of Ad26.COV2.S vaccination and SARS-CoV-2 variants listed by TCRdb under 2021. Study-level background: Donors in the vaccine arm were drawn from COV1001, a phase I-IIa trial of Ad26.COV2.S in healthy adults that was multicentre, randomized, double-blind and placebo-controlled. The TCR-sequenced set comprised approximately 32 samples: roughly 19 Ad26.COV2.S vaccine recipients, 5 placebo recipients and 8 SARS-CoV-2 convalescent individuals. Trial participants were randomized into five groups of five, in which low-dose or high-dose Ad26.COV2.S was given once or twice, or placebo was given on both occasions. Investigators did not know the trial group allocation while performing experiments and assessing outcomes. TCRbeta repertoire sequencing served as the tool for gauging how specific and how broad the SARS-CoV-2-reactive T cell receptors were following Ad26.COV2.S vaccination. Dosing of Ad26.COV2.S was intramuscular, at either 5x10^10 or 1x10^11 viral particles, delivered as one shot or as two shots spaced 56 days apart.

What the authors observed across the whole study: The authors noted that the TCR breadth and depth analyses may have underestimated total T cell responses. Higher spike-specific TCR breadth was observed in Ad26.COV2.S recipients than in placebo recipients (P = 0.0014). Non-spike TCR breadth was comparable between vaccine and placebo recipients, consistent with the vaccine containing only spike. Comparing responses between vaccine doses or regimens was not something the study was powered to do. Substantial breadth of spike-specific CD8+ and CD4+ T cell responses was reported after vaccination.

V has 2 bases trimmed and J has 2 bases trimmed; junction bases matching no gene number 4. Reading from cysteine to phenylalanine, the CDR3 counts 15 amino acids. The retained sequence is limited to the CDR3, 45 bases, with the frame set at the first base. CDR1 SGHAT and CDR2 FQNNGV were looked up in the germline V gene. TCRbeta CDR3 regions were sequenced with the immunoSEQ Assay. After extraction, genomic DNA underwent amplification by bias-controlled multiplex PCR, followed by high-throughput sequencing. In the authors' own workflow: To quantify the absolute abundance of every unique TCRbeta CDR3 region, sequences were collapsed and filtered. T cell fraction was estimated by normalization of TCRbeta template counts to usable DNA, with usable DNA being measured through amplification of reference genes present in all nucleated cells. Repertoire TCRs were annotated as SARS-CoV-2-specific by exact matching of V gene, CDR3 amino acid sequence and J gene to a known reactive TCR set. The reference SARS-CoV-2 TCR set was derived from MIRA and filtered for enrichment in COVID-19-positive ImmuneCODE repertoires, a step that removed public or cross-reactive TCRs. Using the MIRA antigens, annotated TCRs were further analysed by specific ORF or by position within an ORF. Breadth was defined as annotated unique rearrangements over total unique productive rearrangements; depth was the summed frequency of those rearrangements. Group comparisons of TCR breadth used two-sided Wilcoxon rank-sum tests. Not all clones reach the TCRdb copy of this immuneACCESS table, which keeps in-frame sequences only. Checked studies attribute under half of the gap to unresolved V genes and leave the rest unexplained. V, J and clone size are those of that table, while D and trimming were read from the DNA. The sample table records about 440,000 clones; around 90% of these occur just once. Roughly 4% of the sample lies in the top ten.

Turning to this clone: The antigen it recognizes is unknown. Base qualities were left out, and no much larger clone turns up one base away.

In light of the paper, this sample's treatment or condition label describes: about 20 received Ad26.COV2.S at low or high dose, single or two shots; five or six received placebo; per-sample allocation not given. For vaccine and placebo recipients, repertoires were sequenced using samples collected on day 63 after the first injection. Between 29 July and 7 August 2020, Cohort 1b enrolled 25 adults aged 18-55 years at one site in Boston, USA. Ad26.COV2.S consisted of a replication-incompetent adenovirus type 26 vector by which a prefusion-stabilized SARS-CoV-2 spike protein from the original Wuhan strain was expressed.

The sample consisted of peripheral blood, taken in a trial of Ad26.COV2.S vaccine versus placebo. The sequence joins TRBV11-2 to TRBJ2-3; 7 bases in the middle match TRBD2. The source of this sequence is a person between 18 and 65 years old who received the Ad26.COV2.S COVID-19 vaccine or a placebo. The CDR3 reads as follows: CASSLPGLNTDTQYF. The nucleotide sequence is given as TGTGCCAGCAGCTTACCGGGACTAAACACAGATACGCAGTATTTT.